The 27 T cell receptor beta chains below were found in one sample sequenced in a study of cytomegalovirus exposure and HLA in healthy donors (dated 2017 in TCRdb). Preparation of the library involved the immunoSEQ multiplex PCR assay. The multiplex PCR relied on a mix of 60 forward primers for TCR Vbeta segments and 13 reverse primers for TCR Jbeta segments. Imported from immuneACCESS, the table was reduced by TCRdb to in-frame sequences with V and J called. These copies leave out some clones; in studies compared against another copy, an unresolved V gene accounts for under half, and the cause of the remainder is not known. The sample contains roughly 130,000 clones, approximately 80% of them found a single time. The top ten clones comprise more than 2.5% of the sample. Specimen: PBMCs. The receptor source for this set is a male donor in good health and CMV-seronegative.

The chain uses TRBV5-1 and TRBJ2-2; TRBD2 matches at 15 bases. Germline-derived CDR1 and CDR2 are SGHRS and YFSETQ. CDR3 size: 18 residues. V dropped 4 bases and J dropped 5; count of bases not matched to a gene: 9. The CDR3 reads CASSIGLAGGPRTGELFF. CDR3 DNA: TGCGCCAGCAGCATAGGACTAGCGGGAGGGCCGAGGACCGGGGAGCTGTTTTTT.

The V call is TRBV30, the J call TRBJ1-5; tentatively, D is TRBD1 (5 bases). Germline CDR1 and CDR2: GTSNPN and SVGIG (reference sequence). Between the trimmed V and J ends, which lost 2 bases and 4 bases, there was a span of 15 bases. The CDR3 runs to 15 residues. This CDR3 reads CAWSPPDSRNQPQHF. The CDR3 DNA follows: TGTGCCTGGAGTCCCCCTGACAGTCGGAATCAGCCCCAGCATTTT.

This clone came up once. The V call is TRBV7-6, the J call TRBJ2-1, with 8 positions matching TRBD2. The trim removed 4 bases at V and 8 bases at J, leaving 16 bases unmatched. The length of the CDR3 is 17 residues. Germline CDR1 SGHVS, CDR2 FNYEAQ. The CDR3 region has the DNA TGTGCCAGCAGCTCCGCCGCCAGCGGGAGACCGCACGATGAGCAGTTCTTC. This gives the protein CASSSAASGRPHDEQFF.

The genes are TRBV9 and TRBJ1-3; no firm D call. The V gene lost 1 base and the J gene lost 4 bases, with 9 bases spanning the gap. CDR3 length equals 14 residues. Germline V gene lookup returns CDR1 SGDLS and CDR2 YYNGEE. CDR3 DNA: TGTGCCAGCAGCGTATACGGGTCCGGAAACACCATATATTTT. It specifies CASSVYGSGNTIYF.

V usage is TRBV6-5 and J usage is TRBJ1-3, with D possibly matching TRBD1 (6 bases). V shed 4 bases and J shed 2 bases, with 15 bases lying between them. The germline gives CDR1 MNHEY, CDR2 SVGAGI. The CDR3 length is 16 residues. CDR3 nucleotides: TGTGCCAGCAGTTTCGACCAGGGGACCACTGGAAACACCATATATTTT. Translating gives CASSFDQGTTGNTIYF.

The gene calls are TRBV18 and TRBJ1-3, with TRBD1 identical over 9 bases. With V trimmed by 4 bases and J by 1 base, 2 bases remained unmatched. The CDR3 spans 15 residues. Per the germline V gene, CDR1 is KGHSH and CDR2 is LQKENI. CDR3 in DNA: TGTGCCAGCTCACTGACAGGGGGATCTGGAAACACCATATATTTT. Encoded protein: CASSLTGGSGNTIYF.

The rearrangement links TRBV5-1 to TRBJ2-7; 7 positions agree with TRBD1. This CDR3 comprises 14 residues. J lost 6 bases, V lost 3 bases, and 9 bases had no gene match. The germline V gene has CDR1 SGHRS and CDR2 YFSETQ. CDR3 protein: CASSSLTGTREQYF. In nucleotides, the CDR3 is TGCGCCAGCAGCTCTTTGACAGGGACCCGCGAGCAGTACTTC. Drawing the rest from reference TRBV5-1 and TRBJ2-7, the complete variable domain is KAGVTQTPRYLIKTRGQQVTLSCSPISGHRSVSWYQQTPGQGLQFLFEYFSETQRNKGNFPGRFSGRQFSNSRSEMNVSTLELGDSALYLCASSSLTGTREQYFGPGTRLTVT.

The CDR3 nucleotides read TGTGCCAGCAGTGAAGCACAGGGGGCACGGGGTACGCAGTATTTT. Its protein product is CASSEAQGARGTQYF. The chain is built from TRBV6-1 and TRBJ2-3; 9 positions match TRBD1. CDR1 is MNHNS, CDR2 SASEGT, per germline. The CDR3 totals 15 residues. The J segment lost 8 bases and the V segment lost 0 bases, leaving 6 bases of the junction unmatched.

Here the CDR3 reads CASSLGGSGNQETQYF. The CDR3 nucleotides are TGTGCCAGCAGTTTAGGAGGGTCCGGGAACCAAGAGACCCAGTACTTC. The gene calls are TRBV28 and TRBJ2-5, with a possible D match to TRBD2 (6 bases). Germline CDR1 reads MDHEN; CDR2 reads SYDVKM. Deletions cut 2 bases from V and 0 bases from J, with 13 bases between. The CDR3 loop spans 16 amino acids.

This clone was observed a few times. This chain joins TRBV29-1 and TRBJ2-5; the match to TRBD1 covers 7 bases. The ends lost 6 bases at V and 5 bases at J; junction bases unmatched: 9. This CDR3 contains 13 residues. Germline CDR1 SQVTM, CDR2 ANQGSEA. CDR3 bases: TGCAGCGTGGGGGACAGAGTTAAGGAGACCCAGTACTTC. This codes for CSVGDRVKETQYF.

The chain combines TRBV4-2 with TRBJ2-5, with 9 bases aligning to TRBD2. Unmatched junction bases numbered 7, after V lost 5 bases and J lost 3 bases. CDR3 length: 15 amino acids. The germline V gene has CDR1 LGHNA and CDR2 YNFKEQ. CDR3 amino acids: CASSSPSGGKETQYF. DNA for the CDR3: TGTGCCAGCAGCTCTCCCAGCGGGGGGAAAGAGACCCAGTACTTC.

This clone was recorded a few times. V is TRBV18 and J is TRBJ1-3; D is unclear. CDR1 is KGHSH, CDR2 LQKENI, per germline. The CDR3 loop spans 16 amino acids. V lost 0 bases and J lost 2, with 11 bases in between. In DNA form, the CDR3 reads TGTGCCAGCTCACCACCAAGTGGAACTACTGGAAACACCATATATTTT. It is translated as CASSPPSGTTGNTIYF.

This clone was counted ten times or more. The chain links TRBV6-4 to TRBJ2-1; 11 bases are shared with TRBD1. V dropped 2 bases and J dropped 6; count of bases not matched to a gene: 0. CDR3 length equals 14 residues. Germline CDR1 is MRHNA and CDR2 is SNTAGT. The CDR3 region is CASSDGTGGNEQFF. The CDR3 nucleotides are TGTGCCAGCAGTGACGGGACAGGGGGCAATGAGCAGTTCTTC.

The chain links TRBV5-1 to TRBJ2-3; D ambiguous. The CDR3 totals 13 residues. Germline CDR1 SGHRS, CDR2 YFSETQ. Trimming cost V 4 bases and J 4 bases, with 10 bases left between them. The CDR3, as DNA: TGCGCCAGCAGCGTACTCAGGCCAGATACGCAGTATTTT. It specifies CASSVLRPDTQYF.

J is TRBJ2-2 and V is TRBV13; TRBD2 matches 11 bases. The CDR3 has 15 residues. Looked up from germline, CDR1 is PRHDT and CDR2 is FYEKMQ (reference sequence). Trimming took 4 bases from V and 9 from J; bases not matched to a gene: 7. The DNA for the CDR3 is TGTGCCAGCAGCTCACGACTAGCGGGGACGTGGGAGCTGTTTTTT. The encoded protein is CASSSRLAGTWELFF.

The chain links TRBV4-1 to TRBJ1-1; D ambiguous. V shed 0 bases and J shed 5 bases, with 13 bases lying between them. Germline V gene lookup returns CDR1 MGHRA and CDR2 YSYEKL. This CDR3 contains 15 residues. The DNA for the CDR3 is TGCGCCAGCAGCCAAGATGATCGGGGTTGGACTGAAGCTTTCTTT. Translating it yields CASSQDDRGWTEAFF.

This rearrangement joins TRBV5-1 to TRBJ2-7; TRBD2 matches at 7 bases. V gave up 0 bases and J gave up 13 bases; unmatched junction bases: 16. Per the germline V gene, CDR1 is SGHRS and CDR2 is YFSETQ. This CDR3 is built from 15 residues. CDR3: CASSLVAGRGEVEYF. DNA of the CDR3: TGCGCCAGCAGCTTGGTGGCGGGGAGGGGAGAGGTCGAATACTTC.

The J gene is TRBJ1-4, the V gene TRBV29-1; 8 nucleotides agree with TRBD1. V was clipped by 5 bases and J by 4 bases; unmatched bases: 0. This CDR3 comprises 12 residues. Per the germline V gene, CDR1 is SQVTM and CDR2 is ANQGSEA. The CDR3 sequence is CSVTGGNEKLFF. The CDR3 nucleotides are TGCAGCGTTACAGGGGGTAATGAAAAACTGTTTTTT.

V gene TRBV4-3 combines with J gene TRBJ1-1, with unresolved D. There are 14 residues in the CDR3. Germline V CDR1 and CDR2: LGHNA, YSLEER. V dropped 0 bases and J dropped 4 bases, with 9 bases sitting between them. The CDR3 region has the DNA TGCGCCAGCAGCCAAGATCGATTGAGCACTGAAGCTTTCTTT. This encodes CASSQDRLSTEAFF.

The CDR3 nucleotides are TGTGCCAGCAGGTCCGGGGGTTCTACGCAGTATTTT. Amino acid sequence: CASRSGGSTQYF. The chain uses TRBV11-1 and TRBJ2-3; TRBD2 is a possible D gene (6 bases). V lost 6 bases and J lost 8, with 12 bases in between. Germline assignment: CDR1 SGHAT and CDR2 FQDESV (reference sequence). The CDR3 loop spans 12 amino acids.

V gene TRBV7-9 combines with J gene TRBJ1-5; the D gene is possibly TRBD1 (6 bases). V was pared by 5 bases and J by 5 bases, with 10 bases between. The germline CDR1 and CDR2 sequences are SEHNR and FQNEAQ (reference sequence). The CDR3 length is 13 residues. The CDR3 here is CASSQQGDQPQHF. For the CDR3, the DNA is TGTGCCAGCAGCCAACAGGGAGATCAGCCCCAGCATTTT.

In this sample, this clone turned up a few times. DNA of the CDR3: TGTGCCAGCAGTGCGTCCGGGAGCAATAATGAAAAACTGTTTTTT. Its translation: CASSASGSNNEKLFF. The V gene is TRBV25-1, the J gene TRBJ1-4; D ambiguous. The CDR3 is 15 residues long. Germline V gene sequence: CDR1 MGHDK, CDR2 SYGVNS. Trimming shortened V by 4 bases and J by 4 bases, and 13 bases separated the two germline ends.

The chain links TRBV6-1 to TRBJ2-7, with D perhaps TRBD1 (6 bases). Germline values: CDR1 MNHNS, CDR2 SASEGT. The CDR3 runs to 13 residues. V was pared by 6 bases and J by 4 bases, with 13 bases between. CDR3 in DNA: TGTGCCAGCAGCAGACAGGAATCGTACGAGCAGTACTTC. It is translated as CASSRQESYEQYF.

The chain has TRBV9 and TRBJ2-5; tentatively, D is TRBD2 (6 bases). CDR1 SGDLS and CDR2 YYNGEE come from the germline V gene. Between the trimmed V and J ends, which lost 4 bases and 5 bases, there was a span of 24 bases. The CDR3 loop spans 17 amino acids. Here the CDR3 reads CASSPKDREWGVETQYF. The DNA of the CDR3 is TGTGCCAGCAGCCCGAAAGACCGGGAGTGGGGAGTGGAGACCCAGTACTTC.

This chain connects TRBV10-2 to TRBJ1-5, with 8 bases that match TRBD1. Germline lookup yields CDR1 WSHSY and CDR2 SAAADI. Trimming removed 3 bases from V and 3 bases from J; junction bases left unmatched: 4. The CDR3 has 15 amino acids. CDR3 bases: TGCGCCAGCAGTGACTTGGACAGGGTCAATCAGCCCCAGCATTTT. Translation gives CASSDLDRVNQPQHF.

This chain joins TRBV10-3 and TRBJ2-7; 7 positions match TRBD1. V lost 10 bases, J lost 7 bases, and 10 bases stayed unmatched. CDR1 and CDR2 (germline): ENHRY, SYGVKD. This CDR3 is 12 amino acids long. CDR3 coding DNA: TGTGCCAGCGCGACCACAGGGGAAGAGCAGTACTTC. Its translation is CASATTGEEQYF.

The J gene is TRBJ2-1, the V gene TRBV6-6, with TRBD2 as a possible D gene (5 bases). This CDR3 contains 12 residues. CDR1 is MNHNY, CDR2 SVGAGI, per germline (reference sequence). V was trimmed by 8 bases and J by 0 bases, leaving 5 bases between them. This CDR3 reads CASLASYNEQFF. As DNA, the CDR3 is TGTGCCAGCCTAGCCTCCTACAATGAGCAGTTCTTC.